Only a few counts were recorded for the clone carrying this T cell receptor beta chain. Its antigen is still unknown. In the PCR, 60 Vbeta and 13 Jbeta primers were used. The protocol was immunoSEQ multiplex PCR, while the TCRdb copy is restricted to in-frame clones and leaves out a portion. The profile shows around 130,000 clones, 65% to 75% of them singletons. Looked up from germline, CDR1 is SQVTM and CDR2 is ANQGSEA. This CDR3 comprises 11 residues. The record originates from a study of cytomegalovirus exposure and HLA in healthy donors. Across the whole study: Researchers found that approximately 77% of under 450 genotyped donors fell within the Caucasian-associated ancestry cluster. General study points: Reports indicate that TCR beta sequences accurately predicted the HLA-A and HLA-B alleles of most subjects. Clonal expansion, a later analysis showed, was greater in HLA-associated TCR beta chains than in equally common others.

Sequencing used PBMCs. This TCR was recovered from a man between 35 and 55 years old in good health and CMV-seropositive. The rearrangement joins TRBV29-1 to TRBJ2-5, with D hard to call. The DNA matches TRBJ2-7 better at its end, which makes the J call doubtful. In DNA, the CDR3 is TGCAGCGTTGAGCAGAACTACGAGCAGTACTTC. The encoded protein is CSVEQNYEQYF.